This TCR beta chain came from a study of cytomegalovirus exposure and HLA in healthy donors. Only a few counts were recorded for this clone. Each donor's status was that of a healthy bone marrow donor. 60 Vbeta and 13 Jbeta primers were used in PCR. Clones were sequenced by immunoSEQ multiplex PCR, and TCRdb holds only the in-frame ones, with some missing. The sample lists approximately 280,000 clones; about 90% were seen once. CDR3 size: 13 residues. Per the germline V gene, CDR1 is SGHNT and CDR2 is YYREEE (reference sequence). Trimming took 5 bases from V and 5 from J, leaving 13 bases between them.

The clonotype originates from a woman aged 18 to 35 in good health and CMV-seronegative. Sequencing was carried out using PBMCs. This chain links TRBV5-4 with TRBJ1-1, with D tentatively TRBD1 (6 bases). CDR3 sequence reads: CASRATGDTEAFF. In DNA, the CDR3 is TGTGCCAGCAGAGCGACAGGTGATACTGAAGCTTTCTTT.